What follows are 10 T cell receptor beta chains derived from one specimen sequenced in a study of early T cells in non-severe SARS-CoV-2 infection. TCRdb itself ran the 5' RACE reads through MiXCR, one entry per CDR3 protein. The sample consists of 95,000 to 150,000 distinct CDR3 sequences, under 15% of them appearing once. The sequencing sample was made of whole blood. The source is an adult who was a healthcare worker with PCR-confirmed SARS-CoV-2 infection or an uninfected control (not recorded which).

This clonotype has a handful of counts. The V gene is TRBV18, the J gene TRBJ1-2; no clear D. The CDR3 consists of 13 residues. The V end lost 3 bases, the J end lost 1 base, and 6 bases lay between the germline ends. Germline V gives CDR1 KGHSH, CDR2 LQKENI. The DNA for the CDR3 is TGTGCCAGCTCACCCCCCAGTAACTATGGCTACACCTTC. This codes for CASSPPSNYGYTF.

This sequence joins TRBV3-1 and TRBJ2-3; 8 bases are shared with TRBD2. Germline V gene sequence: CDR1 LGHDT, CDR2 YNNKEL (reference sequence). The CDR3 is made up of 15 amino acids. V trimming: 5 bases; J trimming: 2 bases; junction bases outside the gene matches: 6. CDR3 sequence: CASSAQRGSTDTQYF. The DNA of the CDR3 is TGTGCCAGCAGCGCTCAGCGGGGGTCCACAGATACGCAGTATTTT.

This clonotype was recorded at least ten times. The chain uses TRBV7-3 and TRBJ1-1; no clear D gene. V dropped 5 bases and J dropped 0 bases, with 7 bases sitting between them. The CDR3 contains 13 residues. Per germline, CDR1 SGHTA and CDR2 FQGTGA. The CDR3 loop is CASSPTVNTEAFF. DNA of the CDR3: TGTGCCAGCAGCCCCACAGTGAACACTGAAGCTTTCTTT.

In its sample, this clonotype was seen a few times. V usage is TRBV3-1 and J usage is TRBJ1-2, with D perhaps matching TRBD1 (6 bases). The CDR3 has 13 residues. The germline V gene has CDR1 LGHDT and CDR2 YNNKEL (reference sequence). V was pared by 4 bases and J by 4 bases, with 10 bases between. DNA of the CDR3: TGTGCCAGCAGCCCGCTACAGGGCTATGGCTACACCTTC. As protein: CASSPLQGYGYTF.

This clonotype was observed a handful of times. The chain recombines TRBV6-1 with TRBJ2-4, with a weak D call TRBD1 (5 bases). CDR1 and CDR2 (germline): MNHNS, SASEGT. CDR3 length: 17 amino acids. The germline V and J ends were trimmed by 1 base and 1 base, with 14 bases remaining between them. CDR3 bases: TGTGCCAGCAGTGAAGGTGGCTTTTCAGGGGCCAAAAACATTCAGTACTTC. Translated: CASSEGGFSGAKNIQYF.

The chain combines TRBV12-5 with TRBJ1-5; no reliable D call. Trimming pared 3 bases from V and 7 bases from J, leaving 10 bases between. From germline, CDR1 is LGHNT and CDR2 FRNRAP. This CDR3 region has 13 residues. CDR3 loop: CASGLEGGQPQHF. CDR3 bases: TGTGCTAGTGGTTTAGAGGGCGGCCAGCCCCAGCATTTT. The full variable domain, rest sourced from reference TRBV12-5 and TRBJ1-5, is DARVTQTPRHKVTEMGQEVTMRCQPILGHNTVFWYRQTMMQGLELLAYFRNRAPLDDSGMPKDRFSAEMPDATLATLKIQPSEPRDSAVYFCASGLEGGQPQHFGDGTRLSIL.

This clonotype was found a few times. This rearrangement joins TRBV4-1 to TRBJ1-2; 10 nucleotides line up with TRBD1. Trimming at V came to 1 base and at J to 5 bases, leaving 1 base not matched to a gene. Germline CDR1 MGHRA, CDR2 YSYEKL. The length of the CDR3 is 14 residues. The CDR3 loop is CASSQGQGAYGYTF. The CDR3 DNA reads as TGCGCCAGCAGCCAAGGACAGGGGGCTTATGGCTACACCTTC.

This clonotype was counted only a few times. The genes are TRBV7-6 and TRBJ2-1; tentatively, D is TRBD1 or TRBD2 (5 bases each). V gave up 1 base and J gave up 3 bases, with 13 bases separating them. The CDR3 has 16 amino acids. CDR1 and CDR2 (germline): SGHVS, FNYEAQ. The CDR3 DNA sequence: TGTGCCAGCAGCTTAGGTGGCAGGGACCTCTACAATGAGCAGTTCTTC. As protein: CASSLGGRDLYNEQFF. The complete variable domain, with remaining parts taken from reference TRBV7-6 and TRBJ2-1, reads GAGVSQSPRYKVTKRGQDVALRCDPISGHVSLYWYRQALGQGPEFLTYFNYEAQQDKSGLPNDRFSAERPEGSISTLTIQRTEQRDSAMYRCASSLGGRDLYNEQFFGPGTRLTVL.

The chain combines TRBV9 with TRBJ2-1, with D unclear. The germline CDR1 and CDR2 sequences are SGDLS and YYNGEE. Trimming left V 0 bases short and J 6 bases short, with 4 bases between. The CDR3 contains 12 residues. CDR3 DNA sequence: TGTGCCAGCAGCGTAGGTACCAATGAGCAGTTCTTC. As protein: CASSVGTNEQFF.

Ten or more counts support this clonotype. This sequence joins TRBV5-1 and TRBJ2-7, with TRBD2 identical over 8 bases. With 2 bases clipped from V and 3 bases from J, the junction kept 7 bases outside the gene matches. The CDR3 spans 15 residues. Germline V CDR1 and CDR2: SGHRS, YFSETQ. The CDR3 DNA is TGCGCCAGCAGCTTTAGAGCGGGGGCTTACTACGAGCAGTACTTC. Amino acids: CASSFRAGAYYEQYF.